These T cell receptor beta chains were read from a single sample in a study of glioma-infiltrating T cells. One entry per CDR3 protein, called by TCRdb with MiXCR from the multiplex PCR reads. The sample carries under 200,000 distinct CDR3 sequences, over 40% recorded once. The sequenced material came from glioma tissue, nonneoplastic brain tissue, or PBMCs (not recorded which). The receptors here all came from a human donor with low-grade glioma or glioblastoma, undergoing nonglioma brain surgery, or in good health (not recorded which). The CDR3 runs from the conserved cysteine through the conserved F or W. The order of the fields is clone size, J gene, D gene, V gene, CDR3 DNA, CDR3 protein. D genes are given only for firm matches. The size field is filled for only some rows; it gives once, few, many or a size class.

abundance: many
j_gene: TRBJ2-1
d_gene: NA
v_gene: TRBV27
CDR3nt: TGTGCCAGCAGTGCCGAGGGGGAGTTCTCCTACAATGAGCAGTTCTTC
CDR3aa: CASSAEGEFSYNEQFF

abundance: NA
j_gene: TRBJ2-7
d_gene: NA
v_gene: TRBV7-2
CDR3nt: TGTGCCAGAAGCCGCTCCAGGGTTTCCTACGAGCAGTACTTC
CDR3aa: CARSRSRVSYEQYF

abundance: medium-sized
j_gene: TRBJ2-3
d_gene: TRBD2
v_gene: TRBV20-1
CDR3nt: TGCAGTGCTAGAGATGCCGGCCTAGCGGAGCCCGGAGATACGCAGTATTTT
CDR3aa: CSARDAGLAEPGDTQYF

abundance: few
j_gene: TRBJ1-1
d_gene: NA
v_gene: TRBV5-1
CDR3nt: TGCGCCAGCAGCTTGGCCGGAGAGGACACTGAAGCTTTCTTT
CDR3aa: CASSLAGEDTEAFF

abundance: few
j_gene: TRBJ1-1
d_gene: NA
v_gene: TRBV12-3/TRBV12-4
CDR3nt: TGTGCCAGCAGAGGGGATGAGACTGAAGCTTTCTTT
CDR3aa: CASRGDETEAFF

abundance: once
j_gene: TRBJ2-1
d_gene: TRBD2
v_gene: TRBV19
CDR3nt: TGTGCCAGTAGTCTTCGGGTAGCGGGGGATGAGCAGTTCTTC
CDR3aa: CASSLRVAGDEQFF

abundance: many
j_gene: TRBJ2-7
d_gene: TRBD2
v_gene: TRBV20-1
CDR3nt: TGCAGTGCTAGAGCTCGGACTAGCGGGAGCTCCGAGCAGTACTTC
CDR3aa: CSARARTSGSSEQYF

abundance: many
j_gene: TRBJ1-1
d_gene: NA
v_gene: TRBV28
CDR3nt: TGTGCCAGCCGCTCCGCGGCGGCCCCGAACACTGAAGCTTTCTTT
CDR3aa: CASRSAAAPNTEAFF

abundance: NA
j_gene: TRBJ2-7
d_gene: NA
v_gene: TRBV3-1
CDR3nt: TGTGCCAGCAGCCAAGAATATGGAACCTACGAGCAGTACTTC
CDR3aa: CASSQEYGTYEQYF

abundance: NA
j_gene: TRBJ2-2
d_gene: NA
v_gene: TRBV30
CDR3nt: TGTGCCTGGAGTGTACTATTGGGGGCGAACACCGGGGAGCTGTTTTTT
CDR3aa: CAWSVLLGANTGELFF

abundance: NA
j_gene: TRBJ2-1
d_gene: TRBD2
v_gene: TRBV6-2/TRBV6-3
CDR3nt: TGTGCAAGCATCGGGACTATCGGTCATGAGCAGTTCTTC
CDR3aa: CASIGTIGHEQFF

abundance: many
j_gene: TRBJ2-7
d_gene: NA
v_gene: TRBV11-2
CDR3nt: TGTGCCAGCAGCTTTGCCGGACCCTACGAGCAGTACTTC
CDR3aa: CASSFAGPYEQYF

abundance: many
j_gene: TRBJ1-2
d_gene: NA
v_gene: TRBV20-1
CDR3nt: TGCAGTGCTAGCCCCGAGGCGTTGGGATCAAACTATGGCTACACCTTC
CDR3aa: CSASPEALGSNYGYTF

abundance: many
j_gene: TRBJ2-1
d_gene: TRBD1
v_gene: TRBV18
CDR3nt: TGTGCCAGCTCACCGGGACAGCACAATGAGCAGTTCTTC
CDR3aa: CASSPGQHNEQFF

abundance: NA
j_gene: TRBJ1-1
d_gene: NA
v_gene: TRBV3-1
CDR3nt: TGTGCCAGCAGCCAGAGGGGGAACACTGAATCTTTCTTC
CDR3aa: CASSQRGNTESFF

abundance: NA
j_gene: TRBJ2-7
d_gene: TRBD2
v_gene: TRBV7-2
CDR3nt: TGTGCCAGCAGCCTTAGGGCTCCGGCGGGAGTCCACTACGAGCAGTACTTC
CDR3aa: CASSLRAPAGVHYEQYF